This T cell receptor beta chain was sequenced during a study of blood T cell repertoires in COVID-19 (dated by TCRdb to 2018 to 2020). Notes on the research overall: The collaborator samples originated in the United States, Italy and Spain and spanned the acute and convalescent phases of COVID-19. The prospective study material was composed of cDNA or gDNA derived from T cells, B-cell-depleted T cells, or PBMCs. Deeply sampled blood TCRbeta repertoires from subjects exposed to, actively infected with, or recovered from COVID-19 were included in the dataset. The repertoires were released in a freely available public database meant as a resource for research on the immune response to SARS-CoV-2. The samples were drawn from two sources: the first 160 participants of the ongoing ImmuneRACE study, and 950 to 1,500 subjects contributed by 6 global collaborators. Nearly every sample came with metadata listing a de-identified subject ID, COVID-19 status, age in years and sex. HLA class I and class II types, where available, came from metadata supplied by the sample provider rather than from assay-based typing.

A remark on this clone: Its antigen specificity is not known. No base-level quality is on record; no much larger clone is a single base apart.

TCRbeta CDR3 regions were amplified from genomic DNA using the immunoSEQ Assay, a bias-controlled multiplex PCR. In the source study's methods: The number of nucleated cells in each sample was estimated from the amplification of reference gene primers within the assay. To quantify the absolute abundance of each unique TCRbeta CDR3 rearrangement, sequence reads were collapsed and filtered. For each sample, productive Simpson clonality was calculated by taking the square root of Simpson's diversity index across productive rearrangements. In TCRdb, the immuneACCESS table is reduced to in-frame sequences with V and J assigned. These tables do not hold every clone; where another copy was compared, an unresolved V gene accounts for under half, and the others remain unexplained. For V, J and clone size, that table is used; D and trimming come from the DNA. The sample table records roughly 120,000 clones; 65% to 80% of these occur just once. The biggest ten clones account for around 7.3% of the sample.

V is trimmed back by 2 bases and J by 7 bases, and the junction contains 1 base that no gene match accounts for. From the germline V gene, CDR1 is MNHNS and CDR2 is SASEGT. The CDR3, cysteine through phenylalanine, is 14 amino acids long. Only the CDR3 DNA is retained, 42 bases long and in frame from the first base. Overall study outcomes, separate from this receptor: How much clinical and demographic metadata was included differed by source and by participant, and the metadata was provided uncurated.

Whole blood was collected in K2EDTA tubes by collaborating institutions according to the institutions' own protocols. For TCRbeta analysis, collaborator samples were shipped as frozen whole blood, as isolated PBMCs, or as DNA extracted from either sample type. The chain was built from TRBV6-1 and TRBJ1-6; 8 of the junction bases match TRBD1. The receptor's source is a woman aged 60-70 years with acute or convalescent COVID-19. Sequenced material: peripheral blood. The bases read TGTGCCAGCAGTGAAAACAGGGGGAATTCACCCCTCCACTTT. It translates to CASSENRGNSPLHF.